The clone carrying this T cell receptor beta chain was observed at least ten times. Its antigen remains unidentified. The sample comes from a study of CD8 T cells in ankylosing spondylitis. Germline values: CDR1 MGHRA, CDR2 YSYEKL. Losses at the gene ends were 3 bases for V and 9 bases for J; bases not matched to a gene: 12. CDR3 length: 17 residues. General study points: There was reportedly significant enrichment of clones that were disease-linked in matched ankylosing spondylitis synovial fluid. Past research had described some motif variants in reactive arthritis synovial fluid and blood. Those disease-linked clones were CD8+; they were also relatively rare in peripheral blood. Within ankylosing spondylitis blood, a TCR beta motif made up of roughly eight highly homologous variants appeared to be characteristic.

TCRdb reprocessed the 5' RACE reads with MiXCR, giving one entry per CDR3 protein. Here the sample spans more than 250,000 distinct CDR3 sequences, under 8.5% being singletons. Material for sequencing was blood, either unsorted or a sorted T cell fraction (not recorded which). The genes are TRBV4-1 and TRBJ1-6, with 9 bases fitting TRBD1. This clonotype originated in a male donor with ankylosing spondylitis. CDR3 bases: TGCGCCAGCAGCCATGCCTTACAGGGGGCTCGGGGTTCACCCCTCCACTTT. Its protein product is CASSHALQGARGSPLHF.